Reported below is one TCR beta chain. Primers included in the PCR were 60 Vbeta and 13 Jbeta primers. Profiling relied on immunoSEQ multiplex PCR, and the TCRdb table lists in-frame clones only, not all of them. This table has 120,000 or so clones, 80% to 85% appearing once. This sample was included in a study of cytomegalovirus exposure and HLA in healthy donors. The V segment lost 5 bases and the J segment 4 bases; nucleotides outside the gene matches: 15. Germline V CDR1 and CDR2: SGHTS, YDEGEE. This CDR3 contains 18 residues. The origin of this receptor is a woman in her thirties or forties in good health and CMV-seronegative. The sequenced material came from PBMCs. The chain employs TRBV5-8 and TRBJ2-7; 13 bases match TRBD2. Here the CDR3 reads CASSRGMGLAGSWYEQYF. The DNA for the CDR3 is TGTGCCAGCAGTCGTGGGATGGGACTAGCGGGAAGCTGGTACGAGCAGTACTTC.